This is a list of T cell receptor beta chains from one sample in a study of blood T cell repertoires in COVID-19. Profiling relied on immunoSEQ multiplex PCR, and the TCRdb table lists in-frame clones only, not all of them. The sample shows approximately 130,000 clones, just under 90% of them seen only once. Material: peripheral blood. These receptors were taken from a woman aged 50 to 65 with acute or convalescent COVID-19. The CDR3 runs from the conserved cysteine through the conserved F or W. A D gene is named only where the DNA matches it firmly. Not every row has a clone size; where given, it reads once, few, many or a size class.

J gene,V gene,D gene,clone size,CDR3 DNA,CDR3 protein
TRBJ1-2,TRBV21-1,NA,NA,TGTGCCAGCAGCATTTTACCGACAGGGGATGACTATGGCTACACCTTC,CASSILPTGDDYGYTF
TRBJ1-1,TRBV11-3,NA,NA,TGTGCCAGCAGCCTAGGGTTACAGGACACTGAAGCTTTCTTT,CASSLGLQDTEAFF
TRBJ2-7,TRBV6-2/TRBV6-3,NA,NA,TGTGCCAGCAGCCGCCCGCTCAGTTCCTACGAGCAGTACTTC,CASSRPLSSYEQYF
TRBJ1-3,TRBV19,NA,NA,TGTGCCAGTACCACGAGGCGAGGTCTTATCTCTGGAAACACCATATATTTT,CASTTRRGLISGNTIYF
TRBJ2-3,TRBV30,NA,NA,TGTGCCTGGGGAAGACAGGTGAGCACAGATACGCAGTATTTT,CAWGRQVSTDTQYF
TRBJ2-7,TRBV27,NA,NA,TGTGCCAGCAGTCAAATCAGGGCCCACGAGCAGTACTTC,CASSQIRAHEQYF
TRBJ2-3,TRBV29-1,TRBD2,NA,TGCAGCGTTGAAGTAGCGGGAGCCGGCACAGATACGCAGTATTTT,CSVEVAGAGTDTQYF
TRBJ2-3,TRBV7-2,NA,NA,TGTGCCAGCAGCTTAGCGCAGGTCACAGATACGCAGTATTTT,CASSLAQVTDTQYF
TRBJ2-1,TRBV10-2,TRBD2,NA,TGCGCCAGCAAGGTCCTAGCGGGGGAGTACAATGAGCAGTTCTTC,CASKVLAGEYNEQFF
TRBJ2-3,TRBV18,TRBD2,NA,TGTGCCAGCTCAGTGTACGGCGGGAGTAATACAGATACGCAGTATTTT,CASSVYGGSNTDTQYF
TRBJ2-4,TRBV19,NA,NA,TGTGCCAGTAGTATATGGGGCCCTGGGGACATTCAGTACTTC,CASSIWGPGDIQYF
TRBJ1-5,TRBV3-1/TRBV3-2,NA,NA,TGTGCCAGCAGCCAAGACAGGGTTCAGCCCCAGCATTTT,CASSQDRVQPQHF
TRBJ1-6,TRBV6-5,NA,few,TGTGCCAGCAGGACGGGAGGGATTAATTCACCCCTCCACTTT,CASRTGGINSPLHF
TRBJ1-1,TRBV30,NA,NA,TGTGCCTGGAGGAGGTCCAGATGGGGGGGGAACACTGAAGCTTTCTTT,CAWRRSRWGGNTEAFF
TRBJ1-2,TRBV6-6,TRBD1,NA,TGTGCCAGCAGTTACTCAACCCCGGGACAGGGGTATGGCTACACCTTC,CASSYSTPGQGYGYTF
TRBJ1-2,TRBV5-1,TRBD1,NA,TGCGCCAGCAGCTTCTGGGACAGAAATAACTATGGCTACACCTTC,CASSFWDRNNYGYTF
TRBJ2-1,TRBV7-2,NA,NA,TGTGCCAGCAGCTTAAGGGGAAGATGGAATGAGCAGTTCTTC,CASSLRGRWNEQFF
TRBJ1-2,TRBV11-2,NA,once,TGTGCCAGCAGCCATCTCCGCGGCAAGGGGCCATATGGCTACACCTTC,CASSHLRGKGPYGYTF
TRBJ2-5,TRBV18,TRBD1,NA,TGTGCCAGCTCAGGGGACAGGCAAGAGACCCAGTACTTC,CASSGDRQETQYF
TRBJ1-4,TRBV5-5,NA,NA,TGTGCCAGCAGCTCAGAGGCCGAAAAACTGTTTTTT,CASSSEAEKLFF
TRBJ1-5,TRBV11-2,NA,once,TGTGCCAGCAGCTTAGATCGAGATCAGCCCCAGCATTTT,CASSLDRDQPQHF
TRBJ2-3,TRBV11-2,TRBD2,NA,TGTGCCAGCAGCTCTCCTCGACTAGCGGGAGGGCCAGCAGATACGCAGTATTTT,CASSSPRLAGGPADTQYF
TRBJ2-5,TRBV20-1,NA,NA,TGCAGCGCTAGTGCAGGGGCGTTAACCCAGTACTTC,CSASAGALTQYF
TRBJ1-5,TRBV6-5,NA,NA,TGTGCCAGCAGTCCCGCAGGGATGCTTAATCAGCCCCAGCATTTT,CASSPAGMLNQPQHF
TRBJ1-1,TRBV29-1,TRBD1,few,TGCAGCGTCTTCTCGACAGGGGGCATAATGTCCTGCACTGAAGCTTTCTTT,CSVFSTGGIMSCTEAFF
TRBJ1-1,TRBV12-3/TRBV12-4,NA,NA,TGTGCCAGCAGTTTCGGAGCTGAAGCTTTCTTT,CASSFGAEAFF